This TCR beta chain stems from a study of T cells after yellow fever vaccination (dated by TCRdb to about 2019). Concerning the study at large: The SMART-Seq v4 Ultra Low Input RNA kit was used to prepare libraries from fractions with low cell numbers. Bulk TCR alpha and beta repertoires were sequenced longitudinally to track T-cell clones before and after primary and booster YFV17D yellow fever vaccination. Blood samples were taken at several timepoints before and after primary and secondary immunization, and bulk PBMC replicates and cell subsets were isolated. Two healthy male donors, one aged 18 to 30 and one aged 30 to 40 years, were included in the cohort. The study at large found these results: Because abundant contaminating clonotypes from the bulk population could be contained in FACS-sorted repertoires, computational filtering was required. Compared with the primary T-cell response, the secondary T-cell response was weaker but faster, peaking on day 5 rather than day 15. The study included only a couple of donors, which limits how far the findings can be generalized. After the booster, most of the clones that had expanded following primary vaccination were detected again (about 95% of CD4 and 80% to 90% of CD8), which suggests that memory was broadly maintained. A small fraction of clonotypes appeared in both the CD4 and CD8 compartments, likely as a result of convergent recombination.

At the junction V is shortened by 7 bases and J by 0 bases, with 9 bases in between. Looking up the germline V gene yields CDR1 SNHLY and CDR2 FYNNEI. Its CDR3 holds 14 amino acids, cysteine through phenylalanine. Only the CDR3 part of the read is kept: 42 bases, read in frame from the first base. The sample's treatment or condition label is to be understood as: live attenuated yellow fever vaccine strain. Two biological replicates of bulk PBMCs were collected at each blood-draw timepoint. PBMCs were isolated from peripheral blood using a standard Ficoll-Paque protocol. RNA was extracted with TriZol from bulk PBMCs, CD4 and CD8 fractions, and dextramer-positive and dextramer-negative fractions. Synthesis of TCR cDNA relied on 5'RACE template switching, a step that introduced a universal primer site along with unique molecular identifiers. Priming for cDNA synthesis came from both the TCR alpha and TCR beta constant segments. Library amplification used two PCR steps, and the second PCR step added sample barcodes and sequencing adapters. Sequencing of the libraries was done on either Illumina HiSeq 2500 (2x100 bp) or NovaSeq (2x150 bp). Per the authors' processing: Reads were demultiplexed and collapsed into UMI consensus sequences with MIGEC, and V(D)J alignment was performed with MiXCR. Clonotypes responding to the vaccine were identified with edgeR on replicate PBMC samples, with the criteria of FDR below 0.01 and a log2 fold change above 5 up to day 15. CD4 or CD8 identity was assigned to each bulk clonotype according to whether the clonotype was present at higher abundance in the sequenced CD4 repertoire or the sequenced CD8 repertoire. TCRdb handled the public reads itself, with Q25 trimming in fastp and clone calling in MiXCR, and kept productive beta chains. Each CDR3 protein gets just one entry, which takes the most common genes and DNA from the rows behind it. The V and J calls, along with clone size, are taken from TCRdb and not from the paper's own processing. The sample includes 400,000 or so distinct CDR3 sequences, with roughly 10% observed a single time. The top ten constitute around 20% of the sample.

As regards this clonotype: Its antigen remains undetermined. Per-base quality was not reported, and no clone a single base away is much larger than it.

The specimen comprised PBMCs, sampled on the day of the first yellow fever vaccination. This clonotype was sampled from a man between 18 and 29 years old who received the YFV17D yellow fever vaccine. The chain uses TRBV2 and TRBJ2-2, with no confident D gene call. The DNA sequence is as follows: TGTGCCAGCAAAGAAGAACCGAACACCGGGGAGCTGTTTTTT. This encodes CASKEEPNTGELFF. The full variable domain, with segments outside the CDR3 supplied by the reference TRBV2 and TRBJ2-2 proteins, appears as EPEVTQTPSHQVTQMGQEVILRCVPISNHLYFYWYRQILGQKVEFLVSFYNNEISEKSEIFDDQFSVERPDGSNFTLKIRSTKLEDSAMYFCASKEEPNTGELFFGEGSRLTVL.